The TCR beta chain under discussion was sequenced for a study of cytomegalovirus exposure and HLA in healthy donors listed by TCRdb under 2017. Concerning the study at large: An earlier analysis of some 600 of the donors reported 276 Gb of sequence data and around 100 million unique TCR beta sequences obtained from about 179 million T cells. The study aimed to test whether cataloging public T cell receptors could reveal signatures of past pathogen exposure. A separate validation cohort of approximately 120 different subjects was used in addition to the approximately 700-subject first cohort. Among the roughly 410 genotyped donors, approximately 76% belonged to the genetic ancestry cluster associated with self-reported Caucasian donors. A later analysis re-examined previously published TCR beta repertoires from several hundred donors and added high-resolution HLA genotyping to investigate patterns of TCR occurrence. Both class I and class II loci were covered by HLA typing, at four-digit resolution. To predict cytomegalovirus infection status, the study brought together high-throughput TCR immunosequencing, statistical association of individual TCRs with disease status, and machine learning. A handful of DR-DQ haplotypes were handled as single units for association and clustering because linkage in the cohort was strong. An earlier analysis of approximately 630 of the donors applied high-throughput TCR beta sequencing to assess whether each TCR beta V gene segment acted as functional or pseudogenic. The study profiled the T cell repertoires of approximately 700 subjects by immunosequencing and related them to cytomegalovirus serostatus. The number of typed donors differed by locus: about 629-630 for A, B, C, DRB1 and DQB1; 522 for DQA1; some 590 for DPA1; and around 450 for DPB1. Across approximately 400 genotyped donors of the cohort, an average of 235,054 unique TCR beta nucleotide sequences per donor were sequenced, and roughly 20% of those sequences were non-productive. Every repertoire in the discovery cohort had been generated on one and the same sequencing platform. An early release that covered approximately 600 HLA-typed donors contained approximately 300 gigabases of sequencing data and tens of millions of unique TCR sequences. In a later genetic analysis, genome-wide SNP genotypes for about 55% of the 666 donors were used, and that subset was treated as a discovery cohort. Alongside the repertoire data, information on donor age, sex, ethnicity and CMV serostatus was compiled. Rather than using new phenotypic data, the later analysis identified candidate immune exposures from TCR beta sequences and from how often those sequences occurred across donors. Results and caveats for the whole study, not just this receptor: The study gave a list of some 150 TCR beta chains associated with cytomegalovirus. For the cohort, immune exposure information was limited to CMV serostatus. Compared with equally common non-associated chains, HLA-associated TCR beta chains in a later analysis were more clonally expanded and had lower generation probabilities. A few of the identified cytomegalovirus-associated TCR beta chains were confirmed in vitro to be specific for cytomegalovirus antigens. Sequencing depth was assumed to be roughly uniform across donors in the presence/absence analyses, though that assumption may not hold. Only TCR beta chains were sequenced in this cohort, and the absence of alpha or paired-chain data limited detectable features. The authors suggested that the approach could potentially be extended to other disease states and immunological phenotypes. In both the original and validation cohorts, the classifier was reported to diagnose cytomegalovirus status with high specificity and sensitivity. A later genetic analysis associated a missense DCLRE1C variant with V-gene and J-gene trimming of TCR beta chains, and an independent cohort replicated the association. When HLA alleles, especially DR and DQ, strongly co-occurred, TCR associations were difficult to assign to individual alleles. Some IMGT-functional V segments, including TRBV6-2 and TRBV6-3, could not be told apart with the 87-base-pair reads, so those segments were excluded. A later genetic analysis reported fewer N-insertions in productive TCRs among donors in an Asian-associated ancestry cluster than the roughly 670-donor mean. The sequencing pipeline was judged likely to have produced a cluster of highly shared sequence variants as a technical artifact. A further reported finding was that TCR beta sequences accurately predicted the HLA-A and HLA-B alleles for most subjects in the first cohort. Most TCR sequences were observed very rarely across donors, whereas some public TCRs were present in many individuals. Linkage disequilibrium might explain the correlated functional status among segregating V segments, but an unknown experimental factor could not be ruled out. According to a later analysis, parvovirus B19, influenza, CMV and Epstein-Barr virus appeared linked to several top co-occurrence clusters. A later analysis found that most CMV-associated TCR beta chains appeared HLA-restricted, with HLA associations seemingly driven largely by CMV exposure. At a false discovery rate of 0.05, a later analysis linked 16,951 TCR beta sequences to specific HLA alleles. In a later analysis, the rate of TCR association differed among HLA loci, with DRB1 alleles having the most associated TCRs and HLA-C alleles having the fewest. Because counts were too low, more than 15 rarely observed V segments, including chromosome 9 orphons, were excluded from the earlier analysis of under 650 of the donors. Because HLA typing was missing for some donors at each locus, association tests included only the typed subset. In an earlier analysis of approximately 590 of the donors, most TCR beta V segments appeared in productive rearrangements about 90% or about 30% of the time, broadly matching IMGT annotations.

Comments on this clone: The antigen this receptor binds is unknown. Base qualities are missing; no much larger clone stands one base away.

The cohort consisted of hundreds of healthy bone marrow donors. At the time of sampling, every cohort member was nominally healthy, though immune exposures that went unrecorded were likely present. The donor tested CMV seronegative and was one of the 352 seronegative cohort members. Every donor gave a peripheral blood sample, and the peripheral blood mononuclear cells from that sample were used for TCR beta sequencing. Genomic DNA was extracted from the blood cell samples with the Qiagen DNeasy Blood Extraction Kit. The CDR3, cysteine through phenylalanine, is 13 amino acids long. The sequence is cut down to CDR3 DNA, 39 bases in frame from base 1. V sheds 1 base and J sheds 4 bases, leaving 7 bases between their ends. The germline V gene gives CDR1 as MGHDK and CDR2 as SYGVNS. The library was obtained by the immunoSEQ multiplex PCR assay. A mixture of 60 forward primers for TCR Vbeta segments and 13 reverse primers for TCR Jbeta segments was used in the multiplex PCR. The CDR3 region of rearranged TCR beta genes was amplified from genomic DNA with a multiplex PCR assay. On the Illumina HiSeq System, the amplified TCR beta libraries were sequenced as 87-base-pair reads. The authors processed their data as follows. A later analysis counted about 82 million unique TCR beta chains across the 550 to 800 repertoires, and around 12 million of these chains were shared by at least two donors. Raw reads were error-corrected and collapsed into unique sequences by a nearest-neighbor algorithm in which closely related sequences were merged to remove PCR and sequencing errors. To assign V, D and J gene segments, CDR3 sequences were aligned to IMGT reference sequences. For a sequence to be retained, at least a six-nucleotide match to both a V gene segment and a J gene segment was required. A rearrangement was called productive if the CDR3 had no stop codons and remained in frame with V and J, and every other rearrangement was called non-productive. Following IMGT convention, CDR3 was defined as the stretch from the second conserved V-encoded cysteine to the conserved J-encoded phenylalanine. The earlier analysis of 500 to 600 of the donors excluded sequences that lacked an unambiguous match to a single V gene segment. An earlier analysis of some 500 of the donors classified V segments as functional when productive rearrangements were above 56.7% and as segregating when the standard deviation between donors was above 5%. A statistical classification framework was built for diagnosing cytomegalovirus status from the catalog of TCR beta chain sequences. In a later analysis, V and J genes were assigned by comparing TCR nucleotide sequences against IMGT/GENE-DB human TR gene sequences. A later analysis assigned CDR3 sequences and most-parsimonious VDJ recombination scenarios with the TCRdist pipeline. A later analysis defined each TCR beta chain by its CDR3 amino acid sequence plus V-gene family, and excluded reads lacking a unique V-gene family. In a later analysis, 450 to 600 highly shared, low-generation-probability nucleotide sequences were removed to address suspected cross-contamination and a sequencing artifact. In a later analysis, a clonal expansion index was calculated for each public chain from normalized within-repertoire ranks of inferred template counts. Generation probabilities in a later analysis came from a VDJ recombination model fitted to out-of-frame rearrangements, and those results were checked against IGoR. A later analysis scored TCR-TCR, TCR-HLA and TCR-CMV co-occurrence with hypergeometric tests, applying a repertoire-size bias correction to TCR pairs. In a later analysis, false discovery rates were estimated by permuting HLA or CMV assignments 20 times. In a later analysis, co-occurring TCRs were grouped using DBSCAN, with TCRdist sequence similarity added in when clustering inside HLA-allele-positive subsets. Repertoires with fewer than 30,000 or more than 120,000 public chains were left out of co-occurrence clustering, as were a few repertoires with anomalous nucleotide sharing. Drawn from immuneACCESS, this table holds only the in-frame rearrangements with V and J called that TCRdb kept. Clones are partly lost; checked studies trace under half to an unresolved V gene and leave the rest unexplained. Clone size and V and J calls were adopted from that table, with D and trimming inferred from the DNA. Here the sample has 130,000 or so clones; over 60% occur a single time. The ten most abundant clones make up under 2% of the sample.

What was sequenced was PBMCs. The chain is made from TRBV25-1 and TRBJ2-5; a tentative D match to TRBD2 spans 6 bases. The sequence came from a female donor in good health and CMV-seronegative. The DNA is TGTGCCAGCAGTGAATTGGGGGGAGAGACCCAGTACTTC. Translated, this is CASSELGGETQYF. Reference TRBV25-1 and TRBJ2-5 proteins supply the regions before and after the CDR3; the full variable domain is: EADIYQTPRYLVIGTGKKITLECSQTMGHDKMYWYQQDPGMELHLIHYSYGVNSTEKGDLSSESTVSRIRTEHFPLTLESARPSHTSQYLCASSELGGETQYFGPGTRLLVL.